The 23 T cell receptor beta chains listed next were all sequenced from one sample in a study of response to subunit inactivated influenza vaccine. TCRdb re-analysed the RT-PCR reads in MiXCR, keeping a single row per CDR3 protein. The table records almost 250,000 distinct CDR3 sequences, roughly an eighth of them present only once. Specimen: non-naive T cells sorted from PBMCs, collected 14 to 15 days before vaccination. All receptors derive from a man aged 45 to 65 who received an inactivated influenza vaccine.

This clonotype appeared many times. This chain connects TRBV12-3 or TRBV12-4 to TRBJ2-1; 9 bases agree with TRBD1. The V segment lost 5 bases and the J segment 2 bases; nucleotides outside the gene matches: 4. This CDR3 is built from 15 residues. The CDR3 region is CASSQTGGAYNEQFF. As DNA, the CDR3 is TGTGCCAGCAGTCAGACAGGGGGGGCCTACAATGAGCAGTTCTTC.

Many counts were recorded for this clonotype. The chain employs TRBV7-8 and TRBJ2-1; D unresolved. The CDR3 is 13 residues long. V lost 3 bases and J 7 bases, leaving 10 bases between the germline ends. Germline values: CDR1 SGHVS, CDR2 FQNEAQ. The DNA for the CDR3 is TGTGCCAGCAGCTTCATGAGGCTGAATGAGCAGTTCTTC. Amino acids: CASSFMRLNEQFF.

The gene calls are TRBV11-2 and TRBJ1-1; 7 bases map to TRBD1. J was trimmed by 8 bases and V by 6 bases; bases with no gene match: 9. The length of the CDR3 is 13 residues. Germline V gene data show CDR1 as SGHAT and CDR2 as FQNNGV. The CDR3, as DNA: TGTGCCAGCAGTCCTCAACAGGGGTGGGAAGCTTTCTTT. As protein: CASSPQQGWEAFF.

This chain joins TRBV7-9 and TRBJ2-7; D gene uncertain. V was trimmed by 2 bases and J by 0 bases, leaving 5 bases between them. Germline assignment: CDR1 SEHNR and CDR2 FQNEAQ (reference sequence). This CDR3 is built from 13 residues. The CDR3 coding sequence is TGTGCCAGCAGCTTAATCGTCTCCTACGAGCAGTACTTC. Protein sequence: CASSLIVSYEQYF.

The chain carries TRBV20-1 and TRBJ2-1; D is undetermined. CDR3 length: 15 amino acids. Germline-derived CDR1 and CDR2 are DFQATT and SNEGSKA (reference sequence). V lost 0 bases, J lost 6 bases, and 15 bases lay in between. The CDR3 sequence is CSARDQVRRPNEQFF. In DNA, the CDR3 is TGCAGTGCTAGAGATCAGGTCCGACGTCCCAATGAGCAGTTCTTC.

The chain joins TRBV9 to TRBJ2-3, with D tentatively TRBD2 (5 bases). The CDR3 loop spans 16 amino acids. The V gene's germline CDR1 is SGDLS and CDR2 YYNGEE. V was clipped by 2 bases and J by 1 base, with 14 bases between them. In nucleotides, the CDR3 is TGTGCCAGCAGCGTCCGCCGGGGAGATGGCACAGATACGCAGTATTTT. Amino acid sequence: CASSVRRGDGTDTQYF.

This clonotype was detected a few times. The rearrangement uses TRBV20-1 and TRBJ2-1; 9 bases are a match to TRBD2. Per germline, CDR1 DFQATT and CDR2 SNEGSKA (reference sequence). V was clipped by 6 bases and J by 0 bases; unmatched bases: 12. This CDR3 is 17 amino acids long. CDR3 bases: TGCAGTGCCACGACTAGCGGCCCCTGGGGCTCCTACAATGAGCAGTTCTTC. It encodes CSATTSGPWGSYNEQFF.

This chain uses TRBV20-1 with TRBJ2-5, with 11 bases identical to TRBD1. This CDR3 is 15 amino acids long. The V segment lost 3 bases and the J segment 5 bases; nucleotides outside the gene matches: 8. Germline loops: CDR1 DFQATT, CDR2 SNEGSKA (reference sequence). The CDR3 sequence is CSASTWDRGRETQYF. The CDR3 DNA follows: TGCAGTGCTAGCACATGGGACAGGGGGAGGGAGACCCAGTACTTC.

This clonotype was counted many times. This rearrangement joins TRBV20-1 to TRBJ1-4; 10 nucleotides agree with TRBD1. V lost 1 base to trimming and J lost 5 bases; unmatched junction nucleotides: 4. Germline V lookup: CDR1 DFQATT, CDR2 SNEGSKA (reference sequence). The CDR3 has 15 residues. The DNA for the CDR3 is TGCAGTGCTAGAGGCCCGGGACAGGGGAATGAAAAACTGTTTTTT. Residues: CSARGPGQGNEKLFF.

This clonotype was seen a handful of times. Here the CDR3 reads CSANDKTDYEQYF. The CDR3 DNA follows: TGCAGTGCTAATGACAAAACCGATTACGAGCAGTACTTC. The rearrangement links TRBV20-1 to TRBJ2-7; no reliable D call. The CDR3 is 13 residues long. Trimming stripped 4 bases from V and 4 bases from J, with 14 bases between. CDR1 and CDR2 (germline): DFQATT, SNEGSKA (reference sequence).

The chain links TRBV11-3 to TRBJ2-1; D possibly corresponds to TRBD2 (6 bases). V gave up 5 bases and J gave up 3 bases, with 11 bases separating them. The germline CDR1 and CDR2 sequences are SGHNT and YENEEA. This CDR3 is 14 amino acids long. The CDR3 loop is CASSRDFNYNEQFF. The CDR3, as DNA: TGTGCCAGCAGCCGGGACTTCAACTACAATGAGCAGTTCTTC.

A note on this clonotype: One end of the junction fails to match germline, which may point to a read error. The chain recombines TRBV3-1 with TRBJ2-1; no clear D. CDR1 is LGHDT and CDR2 is YNNKEL in the germline V gene (reference sequence). CDR3 size: 15 residues. CDR3 residues: CASSQVSGSNNEQFF. Here the CDR3 DNA reads TGTGCCAGCAGCCAAGTATCGGGCTCCAACAATGAGCAGTTCTTC.

This clonotype was seen more than once but under ten times. The chain is built from TRBV25-1 and TRBJ1-1; D is unresolved. The CDR3 loop spans 12 amino acids. Germline V CDR1 and CDR2: MGHDK, SYGVNS. With 5 bases removed from V and 1 base from J, the gap between germline ends came to 5 bases. In DNA, the CDR3 is TGTGCCAGCAGTCAGGCGAACACTGAAGCTTTCTTT. It translates to CASSQANTEAFF.

In this sample, this clonotype turned up a few times. The genes are TRBV28 and TRBJ1-5; TRBD1 agrees at 8 bases. CDR3 length: 18 residues. Germline CDR1 reads MDHEN; CDR2 reads SYDVKM. With V trimmed by 2 bases and J by 1 base, 10 bases remained unmatched. The CDR3 nucleotides are TGTGCCAGCAGTTTAAAGTCCGCAGGGGGCGCGAGCAATCAGCCCCAGCATTTT. It translates to CASSLKSAGGASNQPQHF.

This clonotype was observed many times. This chain joins TRBV4-2 and TRBJ1-6; TRBD1 matches 8 bases. The V gene end was trimmed by 3 bases and the J gene end by 7 bases; junction bases not matched to a gene: 5. There are 15 residues in the CDR3. Per the germline V gene, CDR1 is LGHNA and CDR2 is YNFKEQ. The CDR3 nucleotides are TGTGCCAGCAGCCAGATGACAGGGGCAAATTCACCCCTCCACTTT. It codes for CASSQMTGANSPLHF.

The chain couples TRBV24-1 to TRBJ2-5; D possibly corresponds to TRBD1 (5 bases). CDR3 length equals 13 residues. V was shortened by 9 bases and J by 4 bases, with 14 bases between the two germline ends. The germline V gene encodes CDR1 KGHDR and CDR2 SFDVKD. For the CDR3, the DNA is TGTGCCACCTCGGACAAACTAACAGAGACCCAGTACTTC. It codes for CATSDKLTETQYF.

The CDR3 bases are TGCGCCAGCAGCAGGTCCGGGACTCAATACAATGAGCAGTTCTTC. It is translated as CASSRSGTQYNEQFF. The V gene is TRBV5-1, the J gene TRBJ2-1, with D perhaps matching TRBD2 (6 bases). This CDR3 has 15 amino acids. Germline V gene lookup returns CDR1 SGHRS and CDR2 YFSETQ. The germline V and J ends were trimmed by 4 bases and 4 bases, with 15 bases remaining between them.

The chain combines TRBV12-3 or TRBV12-4 with TRBJ1-6; D not certain. The CDR3 totals 15 residues. V gave up 5 bases and J gave up 4 bases, with 12 bases separating them. The CDR3 bases are TGTGCCAGCAGTCCGGATATGGGGTATAATTCACCCCTCCACTTT. It specifies CASSPDMGYNSPLHF.

J is TRBJ2-7 and V is TRBV28; D uncertain. V was clipped by 6 bases and J by 3 bases, with 18 bases between them. Per germline, CDR1 MDHEN and CDR2 SYDVKM. The CDR3 runs to 15 residues. The CDR3 region is CASSSAPVTHYEQYF. CDR3 sequence (DNA): TGTGCCAGCAGCTCAGCCCCGGTCACCCACTACGAGCAGTACTTC.

The chain employs TRBV12-3 or TRBV12-4 and TRBJ1-4; D gene ambiguous. The V gene lost 6 bases and the J gene lost 4 bases, with 6 bases spanning the gap. This CDR3 has 12 amino acids. The CDR3 loop is CASSAINEKLFF. CDR3 coding DNA: TGTGCCAGCAGCGCTATTAATGAAAAACTGTTTTTT.

This clonotype appeared many times. The V call is TRBV25-1, the J call TRBJ1-4; 8 bases map to TRBD1. Germline CDR1 reads MGHDK; CDR2 reads SYGVNS. V was clipped by 3 bases and J by 8 bases; unmatched bases: 8. CDR3 length equals 15 residues. CDR3 DNA sequence: TGTGCCAGCAGTGATCCCAGGGGGCTGGAAGAAAAACTGTTTTTT. This gives the protein CASSDPRGLEEKLFF.

This clonotype was seen many times. V gene TRBV24-1 combines with J gene TRBJ2-1; 10 bases are shared with TRBD2. The J segment lost 2 bases and the V segment lost 4 bases, leaving 10 bases of the junction unmatched. From germline, CDR1 is KGHDR and CDR2 SFDVKD. The CDR3 runs to 18 residues. This CDR3 is CATSEPGTSETPYNEQFF. As DNA, the CDR3 is TGTGCCACCAGTGAGCCCGGGACTAGCGAGACACCCTACAATGAGCAGTTCTTC.

This clonotype was observed at least ten times. The chain couples TRBV12-3 or TRBV12-4 to TRBJ2-1, with a possible D match to TRBD1 (6 bases). CDR3 length equals 12 residues. The V end lost 5 bases, the J end lost 8 bases, and 10 bases lay between the germline ends. The CDR3 nucleotides are TGTGCCAGCAGTAAACAGGGCCATGAGCAGTTCTTC. Amino acids: CASSKQGHEQFF.